These 5 T cell receptor beta chains came from one sample sequenced in a study of blood T cells in healthy people across ages. With a J-beta primer mix and a sample-barcoded 5' primer, a second PCR ran about 7 to 12 cycles. MiXCR, run by TCRdb on the 5' RACE reads, gives a single entry per CDR3 protein. The table lists around 900,000 distinct CDR3 sequences, under 30% of them singletons, with around 15% in the top ten. The sequenced sample was blood. The receptors shown here come from a woman older than 75 in good health.

This clonotype was detected many times. This rearrangement joins TRBV9 to TRBJ2-3; D remains unclear. The germline CDR1 and CDR2 sequences are SGDLS and YYNGEE. V was shortened by 0 bases and J by 4 bases, with 6 bases between the two germline ends. The CDR3 has 13 amino acids. This chain's CDR3 is CASSVEQPDTQYF. The CDR3 DNA is TGTGCCAGCAGCGTAGAACAGCCAGATACGCAGTATTTT.

A single count supports this clonotype. A much larger clone is a single base away; this may be a read error. The V call is TRBV7-9, the J call TRBJ1-1; the D gene is possibly TRBD1 (6 bases). CDR1 and CDR2 (germline): SEHNR, FQNEAQ (reference sequence). This CDR3 contains 16 residues. Here the CDR3 DNA reads TGTTCCAGCAGCCAACCTCCCAGGGGTGCGTACACTGAAGCTTTCTTT. This codes for CSSSQPPRGAYTEAFF.

As concerns this clonotype: A much larger clone lies a single base off, so this may be a read error. J is TRBJ1-2 and V is TRBV7-2; D uncertain. V lost 5 bases and J 7 bases, leaving 11 bases between the germline ends. This CDR3 region has 12 residues. Germline CDR1 reads SGHTA; CDR2 reads FQGNSA. As DNA, the CDR3 is TGTGCCAGCAGCCCCGTAGGGTTTGGCTACACCTTC. Translated: CASSPVGFGYTF.

This clonotype has a handful of counts. This chain links TRBV14 with TRBJ2-7, with a possible D match to TRBD1 (5 bases). Germline V gives CDR1 SGHDN, CDR2 FVKESK. The V and J ends lost 1 base and 7 bases respectively, with 14 bases between them. This CDR3 is built from 14 residues. The CDR3, as DNA: TGTGCCAGCAGCCAAGCAAGGGGCTACAATGAGCAGTACTTC. It encodes CASSQARGYNEQYF.

The CDR3 loop reads CATSRERGTGSTDTQYF. CDR3 in DNA: TGTGCCACCAGCAGGGAAAGGGGTACAGGGAGCACAGATACGCAGTATTTT. The V and J genes are TRBV15 and TRBJ2-3, with D tentatively TRBD1 (6 bases). The CDR3 covers 17 residues. V shed 3 bases and J shed 0 bases, with 16 bases lying between them. Germline V gives CDR1 LNHNV, CDR2 YYDKDF (reference sequence).